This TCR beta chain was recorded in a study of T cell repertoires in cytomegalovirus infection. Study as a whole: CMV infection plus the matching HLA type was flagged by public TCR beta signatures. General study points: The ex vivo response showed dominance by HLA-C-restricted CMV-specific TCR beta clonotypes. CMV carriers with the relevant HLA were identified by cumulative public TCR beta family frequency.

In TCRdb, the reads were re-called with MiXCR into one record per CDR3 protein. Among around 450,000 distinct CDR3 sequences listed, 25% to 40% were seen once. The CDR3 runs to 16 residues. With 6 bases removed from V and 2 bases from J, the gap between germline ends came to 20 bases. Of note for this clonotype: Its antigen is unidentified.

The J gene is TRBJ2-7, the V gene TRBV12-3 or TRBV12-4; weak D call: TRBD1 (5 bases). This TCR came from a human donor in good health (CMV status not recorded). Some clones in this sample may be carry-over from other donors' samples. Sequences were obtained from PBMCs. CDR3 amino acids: CASSVLGASGTYEQYF. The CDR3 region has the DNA TGTGCCAGCAGCGTGCTTGGGGCATCGGGTACCTACGAGCAGTACTTC.